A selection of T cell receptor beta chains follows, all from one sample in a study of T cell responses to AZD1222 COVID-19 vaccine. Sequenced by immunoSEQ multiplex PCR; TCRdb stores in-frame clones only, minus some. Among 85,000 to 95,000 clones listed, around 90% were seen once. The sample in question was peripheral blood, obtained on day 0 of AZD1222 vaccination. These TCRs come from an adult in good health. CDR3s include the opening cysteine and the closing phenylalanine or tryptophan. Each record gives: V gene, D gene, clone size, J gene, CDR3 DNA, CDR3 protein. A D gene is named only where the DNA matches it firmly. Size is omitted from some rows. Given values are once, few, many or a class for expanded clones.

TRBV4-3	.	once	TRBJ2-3	TGCGCCAGCAGCCAAGATAGGTACGACAGCACAGATACGCAGTATTTT	CASSQDRYDSTDTQYF
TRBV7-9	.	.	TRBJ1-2	TGTGCCAGCAGCCGGGGGCAAGGGATTGAGAACTATGGCTACACCTTC	CASSRGQGIENYGYTF
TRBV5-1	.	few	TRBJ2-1	TGCGCCAGCAGCAGCCCCTTGGGCAACCTGAACAATGAGCAGTTCTTC	CASSSPLGNLNNEQFF
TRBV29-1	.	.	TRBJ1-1	TGCAGCGTTCAGACAGATCAGAACACTGAAGCTTTCTTT	CSVQTDQNTEAFF
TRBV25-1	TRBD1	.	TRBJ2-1	TGTGCCAGCAGTGAATATCCGGGTGGCCGGACAGGCAATGAGCAGTTCTTC	CASSEYPGGRTGNEQFF
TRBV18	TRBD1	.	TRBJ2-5	TGTGCCAGCTCAAGACCACAGGGGAGAGAGACCCAGTACTTC	CASSRPQGRETQYF
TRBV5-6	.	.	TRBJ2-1	TGTGCCACCTCCAGGAGGGACTGGGGCAATGAGCAGTTCTTC	CATSRRDWGNEQFF
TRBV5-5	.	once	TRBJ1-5	TGTGCCAGCAGTTCTGGGACTTTCCGTCAGCCCCAGCATTTT	CASSSGTFRQPQHF
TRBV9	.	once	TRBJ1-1	TGTGCCAGCAGCGTAGGGGCAGTCCGTGGGAACACTGAAGCTTTCTTT	CASSVGAVRGNTEAFF
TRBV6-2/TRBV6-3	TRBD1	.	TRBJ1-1	TGTGCCAGCAGTTACCCAACAGGGGATCAAAACCTCGCTTTCTTT	CASSYPTGDQNLAFF
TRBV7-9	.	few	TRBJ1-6	TGTGCCAGCAGCTTAGAAGGGAATTCACCCCTCCACTTT	CASSLEGNSPLHF
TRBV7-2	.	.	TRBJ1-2	TGTGCCAGCAGCCTGAACTACAGGGTTAACTATGGCTACACCTTC	CASSLNYRVNYGYTF
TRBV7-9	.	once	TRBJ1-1	TGTGCCAGCAGCTACCAGGGGAGGGGACACGCTGAAGCTTTCTTT	CASSYQGRGHAEAFF
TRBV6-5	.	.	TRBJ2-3	TGTGCCAGCAGAAGACTAGTTTTTGATACGCAGTATTTT	CASRRLVFDTQYF
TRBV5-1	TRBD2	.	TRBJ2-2	TGCGCCAGCAGCCCGGAGACTAGCGGGGTCGGGAGAACCGGGGAGCTGTTTTTT	CASSPETSGVGRTGELFF